This is a list of T cell receptor beta chains from one sample in a study of blood T cell repertoires in COVID-19. Produced via immunoSEQ multiplex PCR; TCRdb's table is partial and in-frame only. The data show 200,000 to 250,000 clones, around 88% seen once. Sequenced material: peripheral blood. The receptors were sampled from a man younger than 35 with active or convalescent COVID-19. Both conserved end residues are part of each CDR3. D genes are given only for firm matches. Clone size is not always given. Where it is, it says once, few, many or a class for expanded clones.

cdr3_aa | cdr3_nt | clone_size | d_call | j_call | v_call
CASRSYIPHSGANVLTF | TGTGCCAGCAGGTCGTACATCCCCCACTCTGGGGCCAACGTCCTGACTTTC | NA | NA | TRBJ2-6 | TRBV2
CASSLIALAGGFYNEQFF | TGTGCCAGCAGCTTAATAGCCCTAGCGGGAGGATTTTACAATGAGCAGTTCTTC | NA | TRBD2 | TRBJ2-1 | TRBV5-8
CASSQGGQGIGEQYF | TGCGCCAGCAGCCAAGGGGGACAGGGGATCGGCGAGCAGTACTTC | NA | TRBD1 | TRBJ2-7 | TRBV4-1
CASSPPGLAGNNEQFF | TGTGCCAGCAGTCCCCCGGGACTAGCGGGGAACAATGAGCAGTTCTTC | NA | TRBD2 | TRBJ2-1 | TRBV28
CASTRTGLNTGELFF | TGTGCCAGCACTCGGACAGGGCTTAACACCGGGGAGCTGTTTTTT | NA | TRBD1 | TRBJ2-2 | TRBV6-6
CASRPGGSAYEQYF | TGTGCCAGTAGGCCAGGGGGTTCTGCCTACGAGCAGTACTTC | NA | TRBD1 | TRBJ2-7 | TRBV19
CASSQDLAGSPDTQYF | TGTGCCAGCAGCCAAGATCTGGCAGGGTCCCCCGATACGCAGTATTTT | NA | NA | TRBJ2-3 | TRBV4-2
CARSSSGSEEETQYF | TGTGCCAGAAGCTCTAGCGGGAGTGAGGAAGAGACCCAGTACTTC | few | TRBD2 | TRBJ2-5 | TRBV5-3
CASSLLLAGGRNNEQFF | TGTGCCAGCAGCTTGCTTTTAGCGGGAGGGCGCAACAATGAGCAGTTCTTC | few | TRBD2 | TRBJ2-1 | TRBV7-9
CASSLKGPQPQHF | TGTGCCAGCAGTTTAAAGGGGCCTCAGCCCCAGCATTTT | NA | NA | TRBJ1-5 | TRBV12-3/TRBV12-4
CASSSATGGVLGTEAFF | TGTGCCAGCAGCTCCGCGACAGGGGGAGTACTAGGGACTGAAGCTTTCTTT | NA | TRBD1 | TRBJ1-1 | TRBV28
CASSFHGLAGDAHPTQYF | TGTGCCAGCAGCTTCCACGGACTAGCGGGAGATGCGCACCCTACGCAGTATTTT | NA | TRBD2 | TRBJ2-3 | TRBV9
CASSPGTGGKGYGYTF | TGTGCCAGCAGCCCCGGGACAGGGGGTAAGGGCTATGGCTACACCTTC | NA | TRBD1 | TRBJ1-2 | TRBV5-6
CASSLTGDYEQYF | TGTGCCAGCAGTTTAACGGGAGACTACGAGCAGTACTTC | NA | NA | TRBJ2-7 | TRBV27
CASSREGTQYF | TGTGCCAGCAGCCGGGAGGGGACCCAGTACTTC | NA | TRBD2 | TRBJ2-5 | TRBV12-3/TRBV12-4
CASSLSRGSSSYNEQFF | TGTGCCAGCAGTTTATCCAGGGGCTCTAGCTCCTACAATGAGCAGTTCTTC | NA | NA | TRBJ2-1 | TRBV27